This TCR beta chain was observed in a study of T-cell reconstitution after alpha-beta-depleted transplantation in children listed by TCRdb under 2016. Looking at the study overall: T-cell immune reconstitution after TCRalphabeta/CD19-depleted allogeneic hematopoietic cell transplantation in children was quantitatively tracked in the study by means of TCR repertoire profiling. General study outcomes and caveats: In some patients, high TCRbeta diversity at day 60 was attributed to recipient T cells and intrathymic progenitors that had survived conditioning. The apparently early alphabetaT-cell count recovery about two months after transplant was reportedly dependent on only several hundred rapidly expanded clones derived from non-depleted graft cells. Over the following months the frequencies of hyperexpanded clones went down, and after one year T-cell counts and TCRbeta diversity were mostly credited to newly produced T cells.

The treatment or condition label here, explained by the study, means: allogeneic hematopoietic cell transplantation with graft depleted of TCRalphabeta T cells and CD19 B cells. Transplant recipients were children who received TCRalphabeta/CD19-depleted allogeneic hematopoietic cell grafts. The library was obtained by PCR. For sequencing, an Illumina HiSeq 2500 was employed. TCR libraries were prepared with molecular barcoding, using unique molecular identifiers to normalize TCRbeta repertoire quantification. TCRdb took the public reads, trimmed them with fastp at Q25, ran MiXCR for clone calling and kept in-frame beta chains. Here each entry gathers all rows of one CDR3 protein and keeps the most common genes and DNA. Here the sample has roughly 180,000 distinct CDR3 sequences; 11% occur a single time. The ten largest clonotypes hold around 13% of the sample. The germline V gene specifies KGHSH as CDR1 and LQKENI as CDR2. The CDR3, from cysteine to phenylalanine, totals 14 residues. The sequence is cut down to CDR3 DNA, 42 bases in frame from base 1. The V and J ends are trimmed by 3 bases and 4 bases, leaving 12 bases between them.

The sample holds many counts of this clonotype. Its cognate antigen has yet to be identified. Base qualities are missing; no much larger clone stands one base away. Recombination linked TRBV18 to TRBJ1-1; the D region possibly corresponds to TRBD1 (5 bases align). This specimen consisted of PBMCs, obtained before TCRalphabeta/CD19-depleted stem cell transplant. The sequence derives from a boy between 2 and 10 years old with acute myeloid leukemia, due to receive a stem cell transplant. The sequenced DNA: TGTGCCAGCTCACCCATGGGGGGACCCACTGAAGCTTTCTTT. This gives the protein CASSPMGGPTEAFF.